The 29 T cell receptor beta chains presented below share a single source sample, sequenced in a study of blood T cell repertoires in COVID-19 (TCRdb year 2020). Preparation of the library involved the immunoSEQ multiplex PCR assay. Here the immuneACCESS table is served through TCRdb, limited to in-frame sequences with V and J called. Missing clones are a known gap in these copies; in checked studies unresolved V genes cover under half, and the rest lacks a known reason. Recorded for this sample are about 240,000 clones; 87% of them occurred a single time. Jointly, the top ten make up 7.2% of the sample. Sequencing was done on a sample of peripheral blood. The receptors shown here come from a man aged 60 to 75 who had recovered from COVID-19.

The CDR3 DNA sequence: TGTGCCAGCAGCTTCTCCGGGACAGATACGCAGTATTTT. Translating gives CASSFSGTDTQYF. The rearrangement joins TRBV5-4 to TRBJ2-3; D gene ambiguous. This CDR3 is built from 13 residues. CDR1 and CDR2 from the germline V gene are SGHNT and YYREEE (reference sequence). V was cut by 2 bases and J by 3 bases, with 7 bases left in between.

A few counts support this clone. The rearrangement uses TRBV4-1 and TRBJ2-3; D perhaps matches TRBD2 (6 bases). The V gene lost 4 bases and the J gene lost 4 bases, with 9 bases spanning the gap. This CDR3 is 13 amino acids long. CDR1 and CDR2 (germline): MGHRA, YSYEKL. The CDR3 DNA follows: TGCGCCAGCAGCCGACTAGTAGCAGATACGCAGTATTTT. It codes for CASSRLVADTQYF.

The chain couples TRBV28 to TRBJ1-1, with no clear D. Germline-derived CDR1 and CDR2 are MDHEN and SYDVKM. This CDR3 has 12 residues. The V end lost 3 bases, the J end lost 3 bases, and 5 bases lay between the germline ends. The CDR3 sequence: CASSFYDTEAFF. The CDR3 region has the DNA TGTGCCAGCAGTTTTTATGACACTGAAGCTTTCTTT.

This clone was seen more than once but under ten times. The V and J genes are TRBV6-5 and TRBJ1-1; D remains unclear. This CDR3 region has 13 residues. V was pared by 7 bases and J by 1 base, with 10 bases between. Germline V gene sequence: CDR1 MNHEY, CDR2 SVGAGI. DNA for the CDR3: TGTGCCAGCATCTTTAGAGGGAACACTGAAGCTTTCTTT. It translates to CASIFRGNTEAFF.

The J gene is TRBJ1-1, the V gene TRBV5-1; 8 bases are a match to TRBD1. After removal of 3 bases from V and 8 bases from J, the junction contained 6 bases not matched to a gene. The CDR3 sequence is 13 residues long. Germline V gene data show CDR1 as SGHRS and CDR2 as YFSETQ. The CDR3 reads CASSSGTGLEAFF. The CDR3 bases are TGCGCCAGCAGCTCCGGGACAGGTTTAGAAGCTTTCTTT. Full variable domain (remainder filled in from reference TRBV5-1 and TRBJ1-1): KAGVTQTPRYLIKTRGQQVTLSCSPISGHRSVSWYQQTPGQGLQFLFEYFSETQRNKGNFPGRFSGRQFSNSRSEMNVSTLELGDSALYLCASSSGTGLEAFFGQGTRLTVV.

The V call is TRBV7-2, the J call TRBJ2-5; TRBD2 aligns across 13 bases. The germline V gene has CDR1 SGHTA and CDR2 FQGNSA. Trimming removed 3 bases from V and 5 bases from J; junction bases left unmatched: 6. The CDR3 has 16 amino acids. The CDR3 here is CASSFGLAGDSETQYF. For the CDR3, the DNA is TGTGCCAGCAGCTTTGGACTAGCGGGGGATTCTGAGACCCAGTACTTC.

The gene calls are TRBV13 and TRBJ2-3; 8 nucleotides line up with TRBD2. This CDR3 spans 15 amino acids. The V gene end was trimmed by 1 base and the J gene end by 3 bases; junction bases not matched to a gene: 3. Germline values: CDR1 PRHDT, CDR2 FYEKMQ (reference sequence). The CDR3 spells CASSLAGGRTDTQYF. In DNA, the CDR3 is TGTGCCAGCAGCTTAGCGGGGGGGCGAACAGATACGCAGTATTTT. Full variable domain (outside the CDR3, taken from reference TRBV13 and TRBJ2-3): AAGVIQSPRHLIKEKRETATLKCYPIPRHDTVYWYQQGPGQDPQFLISFYEKMQSDKGSIPDRFSAQQFSDYHSELNMSSLELGDSALYFCASSLAGGRTDTQYFGPGTRLTVL.

V gene TRBV18 combines with J gene TRBJ2-7; the match to TRBD1 covers 9 bases. The junction had 9 bases not matched to a gene; V was cut back by 4 bases and J by 2 bases. The germline CDR1 and CDR2 sequences are KGHSH and LQKENI. The CDR3 covers 16 residues. CDR3 DNA sequence: TGTGCCAGCTCACGGGGTGCCGGGACAGGGACCTACGAGCAGTACTTC. This encodes CASSRGAGTGTYEQYF.

This chain links TRBV6-5 with TRBJ1-5, with D hard to call. Trimming took off 7 bases at V and 9 bases at J, with 13 bases between the two ends. The germline gives CDR1 MNHEY, CDR2 SVGAGI. The CDR3 is 12 amino acids. CDR3 region: CASIPEEGPQHF. CDR3 nucleotides: TGTGCCAGCATCCCCGAAGAGGGGCCCCAGCATTTT.

This clone has only one observation. The chain has TRBV18 and TRBJ2-7; 10 bases match TRBD1. The length of the CDR3 is 14 residues. Losses at the gene ends were 3 bases for V and 4 bases for J; bases not matched to a gene: 3. Germline lookup yields CDR1 KGHSH and CDR2 LQKENI. CDR3 nucleotides: TGTGCCAGCTCACCCGGGACAGGGGAGTACGAGCAGTACTTC. Protein sequence: CASSPGTGEYEQYF.

The gene calls are TRBV2 and TRBJ1-4; D is uncertain. The CDR3 extends over 16 amino acids. The germline gives CDR1 SNHLY, CDR2 FYNNEI. V was shortened by 1 base and J by 4 bases, with 13 bases between the two germline ends. CDR3 DNA: TGTGCCAGCAGTGAAGGTTTGACACCCGATAATGAAAAACTGTTTTTT. This gives the protein CASSEGLTPDNEKLFF. The variable domain in full, with the rest retrieved from reference TRBV2 and TRBJ1-4, is EPEVTQTPSHQVTQMGQEVILRCVPISNHLYFYWYRQILGQKVEFLVSFYNNEISEKSEIFDDQFSVERPDGSNFTLKIRSTKLEDSAMYFCASSEGLTPDNEKLFFGSGTQLSVL.

The J gene is TRBJ1-1, the V gene TRBV19, with TRBD1 matching over 8 bases. Germline trimming cut 10 bases from V and 0 bases from J; bases unmatched to any gene: 16. The CDR3 extends over 17 amino acids. Per the germline V gene, CDR1 is LNHDA and CDR2 is SQIVND (reference sequence). The chain's CDR3 is CATASTGDISLNTEAFF. The CDR3 DNA reads as TGTGCCACCGCCTCGACAGGGGATATCTCTTTGAACACTGAAGCTTTCTTT.

Worth noting for this clone: This CDR3 is also generated by other DNA sequences in the sample. The rearrangement joins TRBV30 to TRBJ1-2; D is possibly TRBD1 (5 bases). The ends were cut back, 7 bases at V and 5 bases at J, with 11 bases in the middle. The CDR3 spans 11 residues. Germline loops: CDR1 GTSNPN, CDR2 SVGIG (reference sequence). The DNA of the CDR3 is TGTGCCTACGACAGAAATTATGGCTACACCTTC. Protein: CAYDRNYGYTF.

This rearrangement joins TRBV19 to TRBJ2-4, with D possibly TRBD1 on 6 matching bases. This CDR3 region has 18 residues. Germline-derived CDR1 and CDR2 are LNHDA and SQIVND (reference sequence). V was pared by 3 bases and J by 0 bases, with 18 bases between. CDR3 sequence reads: CASSIRPVQGLAKNIQYF. CDR3 in DNA: TGTGCCAGTAGTATTAGGCCCGTCCAGGGGCTAGCCAAAAACATTCAGTACTTC.

The V and J genes are TRBV2 and TRBJ2-3, with TRBD2 matching 13 bases. This CDR3 comprises 16 residues. Trimming cost V 4 bases and J 4 bases; bases outside gene matches: 5. CDR1 and CDR2 from the germline V gene are SNHLY and FYNNEI. The CDR3 DNA is TGTGCCAGCAGTGGCAGACTAGCGGGGGGAGCAGATACGCAGTATTTT. It translates to CASSGRLAGGADTQYF.

J is TRBJ2-7 and V is TRBV23-1, with 9 bases identical to TRBD1. TRBV23-1 is an open reading frame, and its role is uncertain. The CDR3 totals 16 residues. V lost 2 bases to trimming and J lost 4 bases; unmatched junction nucleotides: 9. The CDR3 DNA reads as TGCGCCAGCAGTCAAACCCCGCCCGGACAGGGGTACGAGCAGTACTTC. Its translation is CASSQTPPGQGYEQYF.

This clone was counted at least ten times. This rearrangement joins TRBV25-1 to TRBJ2-7; a weak D match, TRBD1 (6 bases). Germline CDR1 MGHDK, CDR2 SYGVNS. The CDR3 consists of 14 residues. The V gene lost 1 base and the J gene lost 2 bases, with 9 bases spanning the gap. CDR3 amino acids: CASSEWGQPYEQYF. The CDR3 DNA reads TGTGCCAGCAGTGAATGGGGGCAGCCCTACGAGCAGTACTTC.

The chain has TRBV6-1 and TRBJ1-2; 11 nucleotides line up with TRBD1. The junction had 5 bases not matched to a gene; V was cut back by 0 bases and J by 8 bases. From germline, CDR1 is MNHNS and CDR2 SASEGT. The CDR3 runs to 15 residues. The chain's CDR3 is CASSEAGQGAYGYTF. The CDR3, as DNA: TGTGCCAGCAGTGAAGCTGGACAGGGGGCATACGGCTACACCTTC.

There are a few counts of this clone. V is TRBV27 and J is TRBJ1-3; TRBD1 matches 7 bases. V shed 8 bases and J 4 bases; nucleotides not matched to a gene: 11. Germline V CDR1 and CDR2: MNHEY, SMNVEV (reference sequence). This CDR3 has 15 residues. Here the CDR3 reads CASRSRGAGGNTIYF. For the CDR3, the DNA is TGTGCCAGCCGTTCCAGGGGGGCTGGAGGAAACACCATATATTTT.

A single count supports this clone. The gene calls are TRBV28 and TRBJ2-1, with D tentatively TRBD1 (6 bases). The CDR3 runs to 12 residues. CDR1 is MDHEN and CDR2 is SYDVKM in the germline V gene. V lost 6 bases and J lost 5, with 8 bases in between. CDR3 coding DNA: TGTGCCAGCAGGGACAGCCACAATGAGCAGTTCTTC. Its protein is CASRDSHNEQFF.

This chain connects TRBV4-1 to TRBJ1-5; 10 bases agree with TRBD1. V shed 2 bases, J shed 1 base, and the junction held 5 bases outside the gene matches. CDR3 length: 17 amino acids. The germline gives CDR1 MGHRA, CDR2 YSYEKL. The CDR3: CASSQTDRGKSNQPQHF. CDR3 nucleotides: TGCGCCAGCAGCCAAACGGACAGGGGGAAAAGCAATCAGCCCCAGCATTTT.

This clone was seen a few times. The chain couples TRBV4-1 to TRBJ1-5; D gene uncertain. With 4 bases removed from V and 5 bases from J, the gap between germline ends came to 9 bases. Per germline, CDR1 MGHRA and CDR2 YSYEKL. This CDR3 is built from 13 residues. CDR3 loop: CASSLHRDQPQHF. For the CDR3, the DNA is TGCGCCAGCAGCCTCCACAGAGATCAGCCCCAGCATTTT.

The chain combines TRBV24-1 with TRBJ2-3; 10 positions match TRBD2. CDR1 and CDR2 (germline): KGHDR, SFDVKD. The CDR3 is 15 amino acids. Trimming cost V 7 bases and J 5 bases; bases outside gene matches: 8. The CDR3 sequence: CATRTGTSDGDTQYF. DNA for the CDR3: TGTGCCACCAGGACTGGGACTAGCGATGGAGATACGCAGTATTTT.

J is TRBJ1-1 and V is TRBV7-9; 8 nucleotides agree with TRBD1. The germline gives CDR1 SEHNR, CDR2 FQNEAQ (reference sequence). Unmatched junction bases numbered 16, after V lost 6 bases and J lost 7 bases. The CDR3 contains 16 residues. The CDR3 reads CASSGGRDRGEFEAFF. Written as DNA, the CDR3 is TGTGCCAGCAGTGGGGGGCGTGACAGGGGAGAATTTGAAGCTTTCTTT.

This clone was observed a handful of times. The gene calls are TRBV5-1 and TRBJ2-2, with TRBD1 matching 9 bases. Germline trimming cut 2 bases from V and 2 bases from J; bases unmatched to any gene: 1. Germline V lookup: CDR1 SGHRS, CDR2 YFSETQ. This CDR3 region has 15 residues. CDR3 nucleotide sequence: TGCGCCAGCAGCTTACAGGGGGCAAACACCGGGGAGCTGTTTTTT. It codes for CASSLQGANTGELFF.

This clone was recorded only once. A junction boundary mismatches the germline segment, possibly from a read error. The chain is built from TRBV6-1 and TRBJ2-4, with D possibly matching TRBD2 (6 bases). The CDR3 extends over 15 amino acids. CDR1 and CDR2 from the germline V gene are MNHNS and SASEGT. The CDR3 bases are TGTGCCAGCAGTGAAATCCTTTCGTTTTCGGGGGTAACGAACTTC. Translating gives CASSEILSFSGVTNF.

The chain carries TRBV6-4 and TRBJ1-5; 8 bases match TRBD1. In germline, CDR1 is MRHNA, CDR2 SNTAGT. The V gene end was trimmed by 6 bases and the J gene end by 7 bases; junction bases not matched to a gene: 11. CDR3 length: 15 residues. The DNA for the CDR3 is TGTGCCAGCAGCCACCGGGACAGGTCTTACCAGCCCCAGCATTTT. It is translated as CASSHRDRSYQPQHF.

This chain connects TRBV2 to TRBJ2-5; tentative D call: TRBD2 (6 bases). This CDR3 has 15 residues. V lost 3 bases to trimming and J lost 2 bases, with 13 bases between them. CDR1 is SNHLY, CDR2 FYNNEI, per germline. CDR3 coding DNA: TGTGCCAGCAGTGACCAGGGAGGACAACAAGAGACCCAGTACTTC. Its protein product is CASSDQGGQQETQYF.

The V gene is TRBV9, the J gene TRBJ1-6, with 12 bases matching TRBD1. The CDR3 sequence is 14 residues long. The V gene's germline CDR1 is SGDLS and CDR2 YYNGEE. The V segment lost 3 bases and the J segment 16 bases; nucleotides outside the gene matches: 8. CDR3 DNA: TGTGCCAGCAGCGCAACCGGGACAGGGGGCATACTCCACTTT. Protein product: CASSATGTGGILHF.